This T cell receptor beta chain comes out of a study of blood T cells in healthy people across ages. The wider study: The template switching approach captured approximately one barcoded beta molecule for every two T cells.

Germline CDR1 ENHRY, CDR2 SYGVKD. CDR3 length equals 14 residues. V lost 6 bases and J lost 1, with 12 bases in between. PCR was performed a second time for about 7 to 12 cycles using a sample-barcoded 5' primer and a J-beta primer mix. TCRdb redid the calling of the 5' RACE reads with MiXCR, one entry per CDR3 protein. The repertoire includes over 700,000 distinct CDR3 sequences, around a quarter of them detected once, and roughly a tenth sits in the top ten. The sample also formed part of further work on T cells of mothers and their children. As reported in that work: In both related and unrelated pairs, TCR recombination output is shaped similarly by thymic selection.

Source material: blood. The source of this sequence is a boy between 10 and 17 years old in good health. This chain links TRBV10-3 with TRBJ1-1, with D possibly TRBD1 on 5 matching bases. The DNA of the CDR3 is TGTGCCATCAGCGATTCAGGGCGGAACACTGAAGCTTTCTTT. This translates into CAISDSGRNTEAFF.